Presented here are 32 T cell receptor beta chains from one specimen sequenced in a study of T cells after yellow fever vaccination. TCRdb reprocessed the 5' RACE reads with MiXCR, giving one entry per CDR3 protein. The table records some 560,000 distinct CDR3 sequences, about 19% of them present only once. Sequences were derived from PBMCs, sampled 15 days after the yellow fever booster vaccination. The source is a man aged 30 to 39 who received the YFV17D yellow fever vaccine.

This clonotype was picked up many times. The J gene is TRBJ2-7, the V gene TRBV25-1; D gene uncertain. Trimming pared 1 base from V and 5 bases from J, leaving 3 bases between. The CDR3 covers 11 residues. The V gene's germline CDR1 is MGHDK and CDR2 SYGVNS. The CDR3 protein is CASSEFHEQYF. CDR3 sequence (DNA): TGTGCCAGCAGTGAATTTCACGAGCAGTACTTC.

The J gene is TRBJ2-6, the V gene TRBV18, with D unresolved. V was shortened by 1 base and J by 1 base, with 8 bases between the two germline ends. CDR3 length: 16 residues. CDR1 KGHSH and CDR2 LQKENI come from the germline V gene. The CDR3 spells CASSPRASSGANVLTF. The CDR3 DNA is TGTGCCAGCTCACCACGGGCTAGTTCTGGGGCCAACGTCCTGACTTTC.

This clonotype turned up a few times. J is TRBJ2-2 and V is TRBV7-2, with TRBD1 matching 7 bases. The CDR3 is 15 amino acids. From germline, CDR1 is SGHTA and CDR2 FQGNSA. The junction had 9 bases not matched to a gene; V was cut back by 5 bases and J by 6 bases. The CDR3 spells CASSPFPQGAGELFF. The CDR3 DNA follows: TGTGCCAGCAGCCCCTTCCCCCAGGGGGCCGGGGAGCTGTTTTTT.

CDR3 region: CASSFLTTGELFF. CDR3 DNA sequence: TGTGCCAGCAGTTTTCTGACTACCGGGGAGCTGTTTTTT. This chain joins TRBV12-3 or TRBV12-4 and TRBJ2-2; D is unresolved. The CDR3 totals 13 residues. Trimming stripped 3 bases from V and 5 bases from J, with 7 bases between.

This clonotype was detected only a few times. In DNA, the CDR3 is TGTGCCAGCAGTTACGGCAGATTGGTTGGTCCAGACAATGAGCAGTTCTTC. It codes for CASSYGRLVGPDNEQFF. The rearrangement links TRBV6-5 to TRBJ2-1; D call uncertain. V shed 2 bases and J shed 5 bases, with 19 bases lying between them. Per germline, CDR1 MNHEY and CDR2 SVGAGI. The CDR3 runs to 17 residues.

This chain uses TRBV15 with TRBJ1-4; D call uncertain. The CDR3 runs 12 residues. Deletions cut 6 bases from V and 6 bases from J, with 8 bases between. CDR1 and CDR2 from the germline V gene are LNHNV and YYDKDF (reference sequence). CDR3 amino acids: CATRTRDEKLFF. The CDR3 coding sequence is TGTGCCACCAGGACGAGGGATGAAAAACTGTTTTTT. The full variable domain, completed using reference TRBV15 and TRBJ1-4, is DAMVIQNPRYQVTQFGKPVTLSCSQTLNHNVMYWYQQKSSQAPKLLFHYYDKDFNNEADTPDNFQSRRPNTSFCFLDIRSPGLGDTAMYLCATRTRDEKLFFGSGTQLSVL.

This rearrangement joins TRBV7-2 to TRBJ2-6; D gene uncertain. V was clipped by 2 bases and J by 3 bases, with 5 bases between them. CDR1 is SGHTA and CDR2 is FQGNSA in the germline V gene. This CDR3 has 14 amino acids. In DNA, the CDR3 is TGTGCCAGCAGCTTATGGGGTGGGGCCAACGTCCTGACTTTC. Translated, it gives CASSLWGGANVLTF.

The CDR3, as DNA: TGTGCCAGCAGTCCCGTCCCAGGGGCACTCTACGAGCAGTACTTC. Translation gives CASSPVPGALYEQYF. The chain couples TRBV7-8 to TRBJ2-7; D may be TRBD1 (6 bases). V lost 6 bases, J lost 3 bases, and 18 bases lay in between. Germline lookup yields CDR1 SGHVS and CDR2 FQNEAQ. This CDR3 region has 15 residues. Together with reference TRBV7-8 and TRBJ2-7, the CDR3 gives the full variable domain: GAGVSQSPRYKVAKRGQDVALRCDPISGHVSLFWYQQALGQGPEFLTYFQNEAQLDKSGLPSDRFFAERPEGSVSTLKIQRTQQEDSAVYLCASSPVPGALYEQYFGPGTRLTVT.

This rearrangement joins TRBV30 to TRBJ1-4; possibly TRBD1 for D (5 bases). CDR1 is GTSNPN, CDR2 SVGIG, per germline (reference sequence). V gave up 3 bases and J gave up 3 bases, with 14 bases separating them. The CDR3 contains 15 residues. The CDR3 loop is CAWRDPGTANEKLFF. Written as DNA, the CDR3 is TGTGCCTGGAGAGACCCCGGGACGGCTAATGAAAAACTGTTTTTT.

The chain uses TRBV11-2 and TRBJ2-3; 8 bases align to TRBD2. The length of the CDR3 is 11 residues. J gave up 10 bases and V 7 bases, and 4 bases lay outside the gene matches. Germline CDR1 is SGHAT and CDR2 is FQNNGV. The CDR3 nucleotides are TGTGCCAGCACCGAGACTAGCGCGCAGTATTTT. Translating gives CASTETSAQYF.

This clonotype has only a few counts. The chain uses TRBV11-2 and TRBJ2-2; the D is unclear. Per the germline V gene, CDR1 is SGHAT and CDR2 is FQNNGV. Trimming shortened V by 8 bases and J by 0 bases, and 16 bases separated the two germline ends. CDR3 length: 16 amino acids. Written as DNA, the CDR3 is TGTGCCAGCGCCCCGGAGTGGTACACGAACACCGGGGAGCTGTTTTTT. Amino acids: CASAPEWYTNTGELFF.

This chain links TRBV28 with TRBJ2-6; weak D call: TRBD2 (5 bases). From germline, CDR1 is MDHEN and CDR2 SYDVKM. Trimming stripped 3 bases from V and 0 bases from J, with 9 bases between. CDR3 length equals 16 residues. The CDR3 protein is CASSFPGSSGANVLTF. The CDR3 DNA follows: TGTGCCAGCAGTTTCCCTGGGAGCTCTGGGGCCAACGTCCTGACTTTC.

In DNA, the CDR3 is TGTGCCAGCAGTGAGGTTTCTAGCAATCAGCCCCAGCATTTT. It codes for CASSEVSSNQPQHF. The V and J genes are TRBV2 and TRBJ1-5; no reliable D call. V was clipped by 3 bases and J by 0 bases, with 6 bases between them. This CDR3 region has 14 residues. CDR1 and CDR2 (germline): SNHLY, FYNNEI.

This clonotype has just a few counts. V gene TRBV15 combines with J gene TRBJ1-6; a possible D gene is TRBD1 (6 bases). The germline V gene encodes CDR1 LNHNV and CDR2 YYDKDF (reference sequence). The CDR3 has 13 residues. Trimming removed 4 bases from V and 7 bases from J, with 8 bases in between. CDR3: CATSNGGNSPLHF. CDR3 DNA: TGTGCCACCAGCAACGGGGGCAATTCACCCCTCCACTTT.

V usage is TRBV27 and J usage is TRBJ1-4; D is ambiguous. V was trimmed by 5 bases and J by 7 bases, leaving 14 bases between them. This CDR3 has 14 residues. CDR1 is MNHEY and CDR2 is SMNVEV in the germline V gene (reference sequence). The CDR3 coding sequence is TGTGCCAGCAGTCCCCGGAGGGAGGGTGAAAAACTGTTTTTT. It encodes CASSPRREGEKLFF.

The gene calls are TRBV7-2 and TRBJ2-5; D remains ambiguous. The CDR3 length is 15 residues. V was pared by 0 bases and J by 5 bases, with 13 bases between. Germline V CDR1 and CDR2: SGHTA, FQGNSA. CDR3 residues: CASSLAGERRETQYF. In nucleotides, the CDR3 is TGTGCCAGCAGCTTAGCGGGCGAACGAAGGGAGACCCAGTACTTC.

This chain joins TRBV2 and TRBJ2-5, with 11 bases identical to TRBD1. Germline V gives CDR1 SNHLY, CDR2 FYNNEI. J gave up 5 bases and V 11 bases, and 13 bases lay outside the gene matches. CDR3 size: 15 residues. The CDR3 is CARRPRTGGFETQYF. Written as DNA, the CDR3 is TGTGCCCGGAGGCCCCGGACAGGGGGCTTTGAGACCCAGTACTTC.

This sequence joins TRBV3-1 and TRBJ2-6; D remains ambiguous. V shed 5 bases and J shed 0 bases, with 11 bases lying between them. The CDR3 length is 16 residues. Germline V gives CDR1 LGHDT, CDR2 YNNKEL (reference sequence). The CDR3 DNA is TGTGCCAGCAGCGATCCGCAGCACTCTGGGGCCAACGTCCTGACTTTC. It specifies CASSDPQHSGANVLTF.

This clonotype was observed at least ten times. V and J are TRBV7-2 and TRBJ2-5; 12 positions match TRBD2. V was pared by 1 base and J by 12 bases, with 6 bases of the junction left unmatched. The CDR3 runs 14 residues. Germline V gives CDR1 SGHTA, CDR2 FQGNSA. In nucleotides, the CDR3 is TGTGCCAGCAGCTTAGAGACTAGCGGGAGTAAGGAGTACTTC. As protein: CASSLETSGSKEYF.

The J gene is TRBJ2-7, the V gene TRBV5-1; 8 bases match TRBD1. There are 15 residues in the CDR3. Unmatched junction bases numbered 8, after V lost 4 bases and J lost 2 bases. Per germline, CDR1 SGHRS and CDR2 YFSETQ. CDR3 nucleotides: TGCGCCAGCAGCCCAAGACAGGGGACCCCCTACGAGCAGTACTTC. It encodes CASSPRQGTPYEQYF.

This clonotype turned up a few times. This sequence joins TRBV10-2 and TRBJ2-5, with a tentative D call TRBD1 (5 bases). The V gene's germline CDR1 is WSHSY and CDR2 SAAADI. V was shortened by 6 bases and J by 6 bases, with 14 bases between the two germline ends. There are 13 residues in the CDR3. The CDR3 bases are TGCGCCAGCAGCGGCAGGGCGACGAAGACCCAGTACTTC. As protein: CASSGRATKTQYF.

The rearrangement uses TRBV10-3 and TRBJ2-3; D is unclear. The V end was cut by 4 bases, the J end by 2 bases, with 7 bases between. The CDR3 spans 13 residues. Germline V gives CDR1 ENHRY, CDR2 SYGVKD. The CDR3 sequence: CAISATITDTQYF. The DNA of the CDR3 is TGTGCCATCAGTGCGACCATCACAGATACGCAGTATTTT.

This clonotype was detected a few times. The chain combines TRBV6-2 or TRBV6-3 with TRBJ2-3, with no clear D. This CDR3 contains 15 residues. Germline V lookup: CDR1 MNHEY, CDR2 SVGEGT. The V end lost 2 bases, the J end lost 2 bases, and 11 bases lay between the germline ends. This CDR3 reads CASSYIGVTTDTQYF. The DNA for the CDR3 is TGTGCCAGCAGTTACATCGGAGTTACCACAGATACGCAGTATTTT.

This clonotype has more than one count but fewer than ten. V is TRBV7-8 and J is TRBJ2-7; D not resolved. The CDR3 has 13 amino acids. CDR1 and CDR2 from the germline V gene are SGHVS and FQNEAQ. V was cut by 3 bases and J by 2 bases, with 8 bases left in between. CDR3 region: CASSLTETYEQYF. DNA of the CDR3: TGTGCCAGCAGCTTGACCGAGACCTACGAGCAGTACTTC.

This clonotype was counted a few times. The V gene is TRBV5-1, the J gene TRBJ1-5; the match to TRBD1 covers 10 bases. This CDR3 region has 16 residues. V was pared by 2 bases and J by 0 bases, with 2 bases of the junction left unmatched. Germline lookup yields CDR1 SGHRS and CDR2 YFSETQ. CDR3 DNA sequence: TGCGCCAGCAGCTTCGGGACAGGGGATAGCAATCAGCCCCAGCATTTT. It yields the protein CASSFGTGDSNQPQHF.

In its sample, this clonotype was seen a few times. CDR3 protein: CASNPTSGRWSTGELFF. CDR3 in DNA: TGTGCCAGCAACCCTACTAGCGGGAGATGGAGCACCGGGGAGCTGTTTTTT. V gene TRBV6-1 combines with J gene TRBJ2-2; 11 nucleotides agree with TRBD2. This CDR3 spans 17 amino acids. V was pared by 7 bases and J by 4 bases, with 11 bases of the junction left unmatched. Per the germline V gene, CDR1 is MNHNS and CDR2 is SASEGT.

V and J are TRBV7-2 and TRBJ2-1, with D hard to call. The V gene lost 6 bases and the J gene lost 9 bases, with 9 bases spanning the gap. This CDR3 comprises 11 residues. Germline V gene sequence: CDR1 SGHTA, CDR2 FQGNSA. Here the CDR3 DNA reads TGTGCCAGCAGGGATTTCAGTGAGCAGTTCTTC. Translation gives CASRDFSEQFF.

This clonotype occurred a few times. V and J are TRBV2 and TRBJ2-7; 10 bases are shared with TRBD2. Germline V CDR1 and CDR2: SNHLY, FYNNEI. This CDR3 spans 16 amino acids. The V and J ends lost 4 bases and 5 bases, in that order; junction bases with no gene match: 11. CDR3: CASSAASGSRGDEQYF. DNA for the CDR3: TGTGCCAGCAGTGCGGCTAGCGGGAGCCGTGGGGACGAGCAGTACTTC. Combining the CDR3 with reference TRBV2 and TRBJ2-7 gives the whole variable domain EPEVTQTPSHQVTQMGQEVILRCVPISNHLYFYWYRQILGQKVEFLVSFYNNEISEKSEIFDDQFSVERPDGSNFTLKIRSTKLEDSAMYFCASSAASGSRGDEQYFGPGTRLTVT.

The chain carries TRBV7-6 and TRBJ2-2; 8 bases agree with TRBD2. Trimming cost V 0 bases and J 5 bases; bases outside gene matches: 5. There are 16 residues in the CDR3. Germline V gene sequence: CDR1 SGHVS, CDR2 FNYEAQ. CDR3 region: CASSLAGRAETGELFF. The CDR3 nucleotides read TGTGCCAGCAGCTTAGCCGGGAGGGCCGAGACCGGGGAGCTGTTTTTT.

The V and J genes are TRBV4-1 and TRBJ2-1; perhaps TRBD2 as D (5 bases). V gave up 0 bases and J gave up 8 bases, with 14 bases separating them. Germline V gene data show CDR1 as MGHRA and CDR2 as YSYEKL. The CDR3 contains 15 residues. CDR3 region: CASSQDPSTGDEQFF. The CDR3 coding sequence is TGCGCCAGCAGCCAAGATCCTAGCACGGGTGATGAGCAGTTCTTC.

The sample holds a few counts of this clonotype. The chain's CDR3 is CASSQDGVPYNEQFF. The CDR3, as DNA: TGTGCCAGCAGCCAAGATGGGGTCCCCTACAATGAGCAGTTCTTC. V usage is TRBV14 and J usage is TRBJ2-1; D not resolved. V dropped 0 bases and J dropped 2 bases, with 8 bases sitting between them. This CDR3 region has 15 residues. CDR1 and CDR2 (germline): SGHDN, FVKESK. Combining the CDR3 with reference TRBV14 and TRBJ2-1 gives the whole variable domain EAGVTQFPSHSVIEKGQTVTLRCDPISGHDNLYWYRRVMGKEIKFLLHFVKESKQDESGMPNNRFLAERTGGTYSTLKVQPAELEDSGVYFCASSQDGVPYNEQFFGPGTRLTVL.

The chain combines TRBV7-9 with TRBJ2-3; no clear D. V was pared by 1 base and J by 2 bases, with 10 bases between. The CDR3 is made up of 15 amino acids. Per the germline V gene, CDR1 is SEHNR and CDR2 is FQNEAQ (reference sequence). CDR3 sequence reads: CASSLGQPSTDTQYF. As DNA, the CDR3 is TGTGCCAGCAGCTTAGGGCAGCCTTCCACAGATACGCAGTATTTT.